The rows below give T cell receptor beta chains drawn from one sample of a study of blood T cell repertoires in COVID-19. Only in-frame clones appear in the TCRdb table, and some are missing; sequencing was by immunoSEQ multiplex PCR. Seen here are around 300,000 clones, roughly 89% observed once, and the top ten hold over 3.5%. Sequences were obtained from PBMCs or T cells enriched from blood (not recorded which). These receptors came from a woman between 18 and 29 years old with acute COVID-19. CDR3s include the opening cysteine and the closing phenylalanine or tryptophan. D genes are given only for firm matches. Clone size appears in some rows only: once, few, many, or a class for an expanded clone.

CDR3aa	CDR3nt	v_gene	j_gene	abundance	d_gene
CASSQGVSEAFF	TGTGCCAGTAGTCAGGGGGTTTCTGAAGCTTTCTTT	TRBV19	TRBJ1-1	.	TRBD1
CASSSSGTSAYEQYF	TGTGCCAGCAGCTCCTCCGGGACTAGCGCCTACGAGCAGTACTTC	TRBV5-5	TRBJ2-7	once	TRBD2
CASSERAGTKNIQYF	TGCGCCAGCAGTGAGAGAGCGGGGACCAAAAACATTCAGTACTTC	TRBV10-2	TRBJ2-4	.	TRBD2
CASSLATGLSYEQYF	TGCGCCAGCAGCCTGGCAACAGGGCTCTCCTACGAGCAGTACTTC	TRBV5-1	TRBJ2-7	.	.
CASSFSPGTDNSPLHF	TGTGCCAGCAGCTTCTCCCCCGGGACAGATAATTCACCCCTCCACTTT	TRBV7-2	TRBJ1-6	.	TRBD1
CASSSPLLVLRMEGETQYF	TGTGCCAGCAGCTCCCCCTTGTTGGTCCTCCGGATGGAGGGAGAGACCCAGTACTTC	TRBV5-6	TRBJ2-5	.	.
CASSEPARGTQYF	TGTGCCAGCAGTGAACCAGCAAGAGGTACCCAGTACTTC	TRBV25-1	TRBJ2-5	.	.
CASSLKELAGGLKADTQYF	TGCGCCAGCAGCTTGAAGGAACTAGCGGGAGGTCTTAAGGCAGATACGCAGTATTTT	TRBV5-1	TRBJ2-3	.	TRBD2
CASSGTRQTNTGELFF	TGTGCCAGCAGCGGAACCCGACAGACTAACACCGGGGAGCTGTTTTTT	TRBV9	TRBJ2-2	.	.
CASTEGQGVTGNTEAFF	TGTGCCAGCACGGAGGGACAGGGGGTGACGGGGAACACTGAAGCTTTCTTT	TRBV21-1	TRBJ1-1	.	.
CASTSRGGVRETQYF	TGTGCCAGCACCTCAAGGGGGGGAGTCAGAGAGACCCAGTACTTC	TRBV2	TRBJ2-5	.	.
CASARGPRYEQYF	TGTGCCAGCGCCCGTGGGCCCCGCTACGAGCAGTACTTC	TRBV25-1	TRBJ2-7	.	.
CASSLLATGDGYTF	TGCGCCAGCAGCCTTCTGGCGACAGGGGATGGCTACACCTTC	TRBV5-1	TRBJ1-2	.	TRBD1
CASSPLKPTWGYTF	TGTGCCAGCAGCCCCTTGAAGCCAACCTGGGGCTACACCTTC	TRBV3-1/TRBV3-2	TRBJ1-2	.	.
CASSPTAVGQPQHF	TGTGCCAGCAGCCCCACGGCGGTGGGTCAGCCCCAGCATTTT	TRBV11-2	TRBJ1-5	.	.
CASSDLQGSGNTIYF	TGTGCCAGTAGCGACCTTCAGGGGTCTGGAAACACCATATATTTT	TRBV19	TRBJ1-3	.	.
CASSRPPAGQDNQKLFF	TGCGCCAGCAGTCGTCCGCCAGCCGGACAGGACAATCAAAAACTGTTTTTT	TRBV23-1	TRBJ1-4	.	TRBD1
CAISEATGAPNTEAFF	TGTGCCATCAGTGAGGCGACAGGGGCACCGAACACTGAAGCTTTCTTT	TRBV10-3	TRBJ1-1	.	TRBD1
CASSLESQGVGYTF	TGCGCCAGCAGCTTGGAGTCACAGGGCGTGGGCTACACCTTC	TRBV5-1	TRBJ1-2	.	.
CASSPQGGAIMWKLFF	TGTGCCAGCAGTCCCCAAGGCGGAGCGATTATGTGGAAACTGTTTTTT	TRBV28	TRBJ1-4	.	.
CATNSGTVNTEAFF	TGTGCCACTAATTCCGGGACAGTGAACACTGAAGCTTTCTTT	TRBV15	TRBJ1-1	few	TRBD1
CATATGGGDEQFF	TGTGCCACCGCGACAGGGGGAGGAGATGAGCAGTTCTTC	TRBV11-3	TRBJ2-1	.	TRBD1
CASSLGQALGQPQHF	TGTGCCAGCAGCCTGGGACAGGCTCTCGGTCAGCCCCAGCATTTT	TRBV6-5	TRBJ1-5	.	TRBD1
CASTQTGGSNQPQHF	TGTGCCAGCACTCAGACAGGGGGGAGCAATCAGCCCCAGCATTTT	TRBV19	TRBJ1-5	.	TRBD1
CASGVRGNTEAFF	TGTGCCAGTGGGGTCCGGGGGAACACTGAAGCTTTCTTT	TRBV2	TRBJ1-1	.	.
CASTLGPGTSGRPQKVEQYF	TGCGCCAGCACCTTGGGACCCGGGACTAGCGGGAGGCCCCAAAAGGTTGAGCAGTACTTC	TRBV5-1	TRBJ2-7	.	TRBD2
CASSYSMGTGSYEQYF	TGTGCCAGCAGTTACTCGATGGGGACAGGGTCCTACGAGCAGTACTTC	TRBV6-5	TRBJ2-7	.	TRBD1
CASIGGTSSGNTIYF	TGTGCCAGCATCGGAGGGACCAGCTCTGGAAACACCATATATTTT	TRBV6-5	TRBJ1-3	once	.
CASSLGLMSYNEQFF	TGTGCCAGCTCACTGGGCCTTATGTCCTACAATGAGCAGTTCTTC	TRBV18	TRBJ2-1	once	.
CASSETRQHRGYNEQFF	TGTGCCAGCAGTGAAACCCGGCAGCATCGGGGATACAATGAGCAGTTCTTC	TRBV6-1	TRBJ2-1	.	.
CASRLRDRAFF	TGTGCCAGCAGACTCCGGGACAGGGCTTTCTTT	TRBV12-3/TRBV12-4	TRBJ1-1	.	TRBD1
CASTLPPRFDQPQHF	TGTGCCAGCACCCTCCCACCGAGATTCGATCAGCCCCAGCATTTT	TRBV5-8	TRBJ1-5	.	.
CASSMRSYGYTF	TGTGCCAGTAGTATGAGAAGCTATGGCTACACCTTC	TRBV19	TRBJ1-2	.	.
CASSSDRGASDNEKLFF	TGTGCCAGCAGCTCAGACAGGGGCGCCTCCGACAATGAAAAACTGTTTTTT	TRBV7-9	TRBJ1-4	.	TRBD1
CASSSNRGITDTQYF	TGTGCCAGCAGTTCGAACAGGGGAATCACAGATACGCAGTATTTT	TRBV27	TRBJ2-3	few	TRBD1
CASSSYPGTGRAGALNEQYF	TGTGCCAGCAGCTCGTACCCCGGGACAGGTAGGGCGGGAGCTCTGAACGAGCAGTACTTC	TRBV7-3	TRBJ2-7	.	.
CSVDPTSGRGGEQFF	TGCAGCGTTGACCCGACTAGCGGGAGAGGGGGTGAGCAGTTCTTC	TRBV29-1	TRBJ2-1	.	TRBD2
CASSQLSVLAYEQYF	TGTGCCAGCAGCCAGTTATCAGTACTAGCCTACGAGCAGTACTTC	TRBV3-1/TRBV3-2	TRBJ2-7	.	.
CASSMRPGGHNEQFF	TGTGCCAGTAGTATGAGACCAGGGGGCCACAATGAGCAGTTCTTC	TRBV19	TRBJ2-1	.	TRBD1
CASSPGLARETQYF	TGCGCCAGCAGCCCCGGACTAGCTAGAGAGACCCAGTACTTC	TRBV5-1	TRBJ2-5	.	TRBD2
CASSLGSLTGGENEAFF	TGTGCCAGCAGCTTAGGATCCCTAACAGGGGGGGAAAACGAAGCTTTCTTT	TRBV11-3	TRBJ1-1	.	TRBD1
CASSLGGASTGELFF	TGTGCCAGCAGCTTAGGGGGCGCATCGACCGGGGAGCTGTTTTTT	TRBV7-9	TRBJ2-2	.	.
CASSIPGIDYGYTF	TGTGCCAGTAGTATCCCGGGTATTGACTATGGCTACACCTTC	TRBV19	TRBJ1-2	.	.
CASSATSSYNEQFF	TGTGCCAGCAGTGCGACTAGCTCCTACAATGAGCAGTTCTTC	TRBV25-1	TRBJ2-1	.	.
CASSQDSAYNEQFF	TGTGCCAGCAGCCAAGATAGTGCGTACAATGAGCAGTTCTTC	TRBV14	TRBJ2-1	once	.
CSVVARGLTEAFF	TGCAGCGTTGTGGCCAGGGGGCTCACTGAAGCTTTCTTT	TRBV29-1	TRBJ1-1	.	TRBD1
CASSPYGTRETQYF	TGTGCCAGCTCACCCTACGGGACTCGAGAGACCCAGTACTTC	TRBV18	TRBJ2-5	.	.
CASTVTAGNTIYF	TGTGCCAGCACGGTTACAGCTGGAAACACCATATATTTT	TRBV2	TRBJ1-3	.	.
CASTPRDRANLVTGELFF	TGTGCCAGTACCCCAAGGGACAGGGCCAATTTAGTTACCGGGGAGCTGTTTTTT	TRBV19	TRBJ2-2	few	TRBD1
CASRTGTGSGYGYTF	TGCGCCAGCAGAACCGGGACAGGGAGTGGCTATGGCTACACCTTC	TRBV5-1	TRBJ1-2	.	TRBD1